Sequencing of this T cell receptor (beta chain) was carried out in a study of T cells in localized non-small cell lung cancer. As concerns this clone: What it binds is unknown.

Notes on the study in general: Uninvolved adjacent lung showed peak T cell clonality, exceeding tumor. A median approximately 59 of the top 100 tumor clones appeared in adjacent lung.

V lost 5 bases and J lost 2; bases outside the gene matches: 2. In germline, CDR1 is SGHTA, CDR2 FQGTGA. This CDR3 spans 14 amino acids. Assay used: immunoSEQ multiplex PCR; TCRdb lists only in-frame clones, some missing. Altogether over 30,000 clones are present, around 90% being singletons, with the ten largest covering less than 20%. The genes are TRBV7-3 and TRBJ2-5; 10 bases align to TRBD2. The input for sequencing was peripheral blood mononuclear cells, taken before any cancer treatment. This TCR was sampled from a man aged 40-75 years with stage III lung adenocarcinoma. This CDR3 is CASSSGGAQETQYF. CDR3 coding DNA: TGTGCCAGCAGCAGCGGGGGGGCACAAGAGACCCAGTACTTC.